This T cell receptor (beta chain) was profiled in a study of T cells expressing NK-cell markers (dated by TCRdb to 2019 to 2021). About the study as a whole: TCR beta-chain repertoires were profiled in sorted CD3+CD56+NKG2C+, CD3+CD56+NKG2C- and CD3+CD56-NKG2C+ T-cell subsets from several donors. Libraries were sequenced as 2 x 150 bp reads on Illumina HiSeq 2000/2500, MiSeq or NextSeq. Seven of the eight sequenced donors were HCMV-seropositive and one was HCMV-seronegative. All eight donors whose samples were sequenced were randomly selected healthy volunteers, three of them men and five women. Broad study findings and their caveats: In six donors, the dominant CD3+CD56+NKG2C+ clonotypes were among the top 10 CD8+ clonotypes and accounted for about 1.0-7.5% of CD8+ T cells. Those dominant clonotypes were again the most abundant among CD3+CD56-NKG2C+ cells in four donors, at about 25-60.1%. It remained unclear whether the expanded NKG2C-expressing T cell clones were specific for HCMV antigens.

The CDR3 sequence holds 16 residues, the cysteine and phenylalanine included. A DNA sequence was not provided. For this clonotype: The antigen it recognizes is unknown.

Sequencing was carried out with an Illumina HiSeq 2000. TCR beta cDNA libraries were made by 5'RACE template switching that added a universal primer site and unique molecular identifiers. Synthesis of cDNA was primed from the TCR beta constant segment and was followed by two consecutive PCR amplification steps. The source study handled its data this way. MIGEC was used to demultiplex reads and group reads by UMI, and MiTCR was used to assemble and quantify clonotypes. To remove erroneous sequences, TCR cDNA sequences were retained only when supported by two or more reads. The tcR package was used for downstream repertoire analysis, with clonotypes matched between fractions based on CDR3 nucleotide sequence plus V segment. VDJmatch was used to annotate antigen specificity against VDJdb, with one amino acid substitution allowed in CDR3. After reprocessing by TCRdb, each CDR3 protein sequence is one entry, and no DNA is given. The V and J calls follow TCRdb's processing rather than the paper's. The table held for this sample gives about 370,000 distinct CDR3 sequences. The ten largest clones capture around 11% of the sample.

To determine HCMV serostatus, a commercial ELISA kit was used to detect HCMV-specific IgG in serum. Ficoll density gradient centrifugation was used to isolate peripheral blood mononuclear cells from blood. The rearrangement joined TRBV12-3 or TRBV12-4 to TRBJ2-6. This receptor was taken from a woman in her 50s in good health. Donor details come from another sample of the same person, matched by shared clones. Input material: blood T cells: a sorted CD56 or NKG2C T cell subset, CD4+ or CD8+ T cells, or bulk PBMC T cells (not recorded which). The CDR3 in this case is CASSQGWESGANVLTF.